These T cell receptor beta chains were read from a single sample in a study of early stage breast cancer tumors. Sequencing was performed with immunoSEQ multiplex PCR; in TCRdb, only in-frame clones are kept and a portion is missing. The table includes more than 7,500 clones, about two thirds detected once. The sample consisted of normal breast tissue next to the tumor. The receptors were gathered from a person aged 55 to 69 with breast cancer. CDR3s include the opening cysteine and the closing phenylalanine or tryptophan. D genes are given only for firm matches. Only part of the rows carry a size: once, few, many, or a class if the clone is expanded.

>TRBV5-5|TRBJ2-7|-|TRBD1
TGTGCCAGCAGCCGACAGGGTACCTACGAGCAGTACTTC
CASSRQGTYEQYF
>TRBV9|TRBJ1-6|-|-
TGTGCCAGCAGCGTAGAGGACTTCTCACCCCTCCACTTT
CASSVEDFSPLHF
>TRBV5-4|TRBJ2-7|few|-
TGTGCCAGCAGCTCCACACCATACGAGCAGTACTTC
CASSSTPYEQYF
>TRBV12-1|TRBJ1-2|-|-
TGTGCCAGCAACTTGCGGGAGGGGAACTATGGCTACACCTTC
CASNLREGNYGYTF
>TRBV5-4|TRBJ1-1|-|TRBD1
TGTGCCAGCAGCTTCAGACAGGGTAATACTGAAGCTTTCTTT
CASSFRQGNTEAFF
>TRBV2|TRBJ2-1|few|TRBD1
TGTGCCAGCAGTACCAGGGGGAATGAGCAGTTCTTC
CASSTRGNEQFF
>TRBV7-9|TRBJ2-7|-|TRBD2
TGTGCCAGCAGCTTAACCCTATCGGGACTAGCGGTGAAGGAGCAGTACTTC
CASSLTLSGLAVKEQYF
>TRBV30|TRBJ1-2|-|-
TGTGCCTGGAGTGTACAGCGAGGGCTCGCTGGCTACACCTTC
CAWSVQRGLAGYTF
>TRBV29-1|TRBJ2-7|-|-
TGCAGCGTACACAGGGCCCTGGGGGAACAGTACTTC
CSVHRALGEQYF
>TRBV2|TRBJ2-2|few|TRBD1
TGTGCCAGCAGTGTGATGCAGGGGGCTGGCGGGGAGCTGTTTTTT
CASSVMQGAGGELFF
>TRBV23-1|TRBJ2-1|few|-
TGCGCCAGCATAATCCGGAAACGGGAAACCTACAATGAGCAGTTCTTC
CASIIRKRETYNEQFF
>TRBV21-1|TRBJ2-7|-|-
TGTGCCAGCAGCGAGAAACTAGCGGGAGGGCCTGAGGACGAGCAGTACTTC
CASSEKLAGGPEDEQYF
>TRBV9|TRBJ2-5|-|TRBD2
TGTGCCAGCAGCGTAGCCAGCGGGAGGGAAGGGGAGACCCAGTACTTC
CASSVASGREGETQYF
>TRBV11-3|TRBJ2-2|-|TRBD1
TGTGCCAGCAGCCTCGGACAGGGGCTTCCCGGGGAGCTGTTTTTT
CASSLGQGLPGELFF
>TRBV19|TRBJ2-1|once|TRBD2
TGTGCCAGTAGCACTCCCGGGACTAGCGGTTTTAGCTCCTACAATGAGCAGTTCTTC
CASSTPGTSGFSSYNEQFF
>TRBV7-3|TRBJ2-1|few|TRBD2
TGTGCCAGCAGCCCGATAAGACTAGCGGAGCAGTTCTTC
CASSPIRLAEQFF